The clone carrying this TCR beta chain was seen a few times. TCRdb recomputed calls from the 5' RACE reads with MiXCR, one row per CDR3 protein. The sample lists around 320,000 distinct CDR3 sequences, 4% to 5.5% seen once, with approximately 19% in the top ten. This specimen comes from a study of T cells after yellow fever vaccination. The CDR3 has 14 amino acids. The ends were cut back, 4 bases at V and 0 bases at J, with 11 bases in the middle. Germline CDR1 and CDR2: SGHDT and YYEEEE. The material sequenced was PBMCs, taken 15 days after the yellow fever booster vaccination. The chain couples TRBV5-6 to TRBJ2-7; D call uncertain. The sequence derives from a man between 18 and 35 years old who received the YFV17D yellow fever vaccine. The CDR3 DNA sequence: TGTGCCAGCAGCCCGGATCTGGCCTCCTACGAGCAGTACTTC. This gives the protein CASSPDLASYEQYF.